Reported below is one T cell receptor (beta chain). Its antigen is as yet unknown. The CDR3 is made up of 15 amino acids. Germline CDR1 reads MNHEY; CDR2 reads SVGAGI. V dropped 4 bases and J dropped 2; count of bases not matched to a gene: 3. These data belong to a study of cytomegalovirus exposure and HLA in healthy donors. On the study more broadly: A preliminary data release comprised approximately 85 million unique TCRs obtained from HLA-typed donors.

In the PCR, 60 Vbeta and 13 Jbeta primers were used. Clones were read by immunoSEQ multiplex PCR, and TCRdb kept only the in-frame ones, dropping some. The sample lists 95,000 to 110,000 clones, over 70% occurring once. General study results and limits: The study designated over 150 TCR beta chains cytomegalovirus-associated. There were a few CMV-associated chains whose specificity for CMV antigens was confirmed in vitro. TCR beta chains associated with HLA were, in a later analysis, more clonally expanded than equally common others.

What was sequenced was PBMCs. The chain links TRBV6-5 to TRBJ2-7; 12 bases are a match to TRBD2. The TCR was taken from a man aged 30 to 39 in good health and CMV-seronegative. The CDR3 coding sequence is TGTGCCAGCAGTTCCCGACTAGCGGGAGCCTACGAGCAGTACTTC. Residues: CASSSRLAGAYEQYF.